These 9 T cell receptor beta chains were all obtained from the same sample, sequenced in a study of regulatory T cells in long-lasting Graves disease. The time point: newly diagnosed GD, antithyroid drugs for less than 3 months. PBMCs provided the RNA from which the TCR library was made. Both iRepertoire HTBI primers and Arm-PCR of CDR3 regions were used to build the TCR beta libraries. TCRdb re-analysed the multiplex PCR reads in MiXCR, keeping a single row per CDR3 protein. Among almost 450,000 distinct CDR3 sequences, about 15% were seen once, and the ten largest hold around a tenth. The same sample was also studied in work on T cells in Graves' hyperthyroidism and ophthalmopathy.

Specimen: peripheral blood mononuclear cells (PBMCs), collected at new diagnosis, from a patient treated with antithyroid drugs. Every receptor here comes from a woman aged 30 to 39 with Graves disease.

This clonotype was observed a few times. The CDR3 loop reads CASSYGGRTNTEAFF. The DNA for the CDR3 is TGTGCCAGCAGTTACGGGGGACGGACGAACACTGAAGCTTTCTTT. V usage is TRBV6-5 and J usage is TRBJ1-1; tentative D call: TRBD1 (5 bases). Per germline, CDR1 MNHEY and CDR2 SVGAGI. The CDR3 covers 15 residues. The V gene lost 2 bases and the J gene lost 1 base, with 11 bases spanning the gap.

This clonotype came up a few times. This rearrangement joins TRBV4-2 to TRBJ2-2, with TRBD1 identical over 9 bases. There are 19 residues in the CDR3. V shed 0 bases, J shed 3 bases, and the junction held 11 bases outside the gene matches. Germline CDR1 LGHNA, CDR2 YNFKEQ. CDR3 sequence reads: CASSQDLGGQGIDTGELFF. CDR3 DNA: TGTGCCAGCAGCCAAGATTTGGGGGGACAGGGTATCGACACCGGGGAGCTGTTTTTT.

The V call is TRBV29-1, the J call TRBJ1-1, with 9 bases lining up with TRBD1. CDR1 is SQVTM and CDR2 is ANQGSEA in the germline V gene. V lost 7 bases and J lost 9; bases outside the gene matches: 15. The CDR3 is 14 residues long. CDR3 residues: CSATQGATGVQAFF. CDR3 bases: TGCAGCGCTACACAGGGGGCGACGGGTGTACAAGCTTTCTTT. The entire variable domain, with the rest obtained from reference TRBV29-1 and TRBJ1-1, is as follows: SAVISQKPSRDICQRGTSLTIQCQVDSQVTMMFWYRQQPGQSLTLIATANQGSEATYESGFVIDKFPISRPNLTFSTLTVSNMSPEDSSIYLCSATQGATGVQAFFGQGTRLTVV.

This clonotype was seen repeatedly, ten times or more. V usage is TRBV24-1 and J usage is TRBJ2-1; 7 nucleotides agree with TRBD1. V lost 4 bases and J lost 2; bases outside the gene matches: 10. Germline V gene sequence: CDR1 KGHDR, CDR2 SFDVKD. CDR3 size: 17 residues. CDR3 sequence: CATSDQTGVSTYNEQFF. The CDR3 DNA reads as TGTGCCACCAGTGACCAAACAGGGGTATCTACCTACAATGAGCAGTTCTTC.

The sample holds many counts of this clonotype. The chain recombines TRBV27 with TRBJ2-1, with 9 bases aligning to TRBD1. Germline assignment: CDR1 MNHEY and CDR2 SMNVEV (reference sequence). The ends lost 7 bases at V and 0 bases at J; junction bases unmatched: 4. This CDR3 has 15 amino acids. CDR3 coding DNA: TGTGCCAGCACCTCGGGACAGGGCTCCTACAATGAGCAGTTCTTC. This sequence encodes CASTSGQGSYNEQFF.

At least ten counts were recorded for this clonotype. V and J are TRBV27 and TRBJ2-1; D might be TRBD2 (6 bases). The CDR3 length is 15 residues. The germline V gene has CDR1 MNHEY and CDR2 SMNVEV (reference sequence). V dropped 4 bases and J dropped 4 bases, with 14 bases sitting between them. CDR3 protein: CASSSTGSLYNEQFF. The CDR3 nucleotides read TGTGCCAGCAGTTCTACCGGGAGTTTATACAATGAGCAGTTCTTC.

The rearrangement uses TRBV7-2 and TRBJ2-1, with no clear D. CDR1 and CDR2 from the germline V gene are SGHTA and FQGNSA. Trimming took off 5 bases at V and 1 base at J, with 12 bases between the two ends. The CDR3 runs 15 residues. The CDR3 region has the DNA TGTGCCAGCAGCCCCTATGAGAATTCCTACAATGAGCAGTTCTTC. This encodes CASSPYENSYNEQFF.

Ten or more counts support this clonotype. V is TRBV7-9 and J is TRBJ2-7; 8 bases are shared with TRBD1. The germline CDR1 and CDR2 sequences are SEHNR and FQNEAQ (reference sequence). V was pared by 1 base and J by 4 bases, with 3 bases of the junction left unmatched. This CDR3 comprises 14 residues. The CDR3 DNA sequence: TGTGCCAGCAGCTTAGACGGGACAGGATACGAGCAGTACTTC. As protein: CASSLDGTGYEQYF.

The chain joins TRBV6-2 or TRBV6-3 to TRBJ2-3; 11 nucleotides match TRBD2. V lost 2 bases and J lost 5; bases outside the gene matches: 6. Germline lookup yields CDR1 MNHEY and CDR2 SVGEGT. CDR3 length: 16 residues. The CDR3 spells CASSYLLAGERDTQYF. As DNA, the CDR3 is TGTGCCAGCAGTTACCTACTAGCGGGAGAGAGAGATACGCAGTATTTT.